This TCR beta chain was identified in a study of CXCR3-negative and CXCR3-positive naive CD8 T cells. Study-wide findings and caveats: Memory cells differed in TRBV-TRBJ usage, but naive CXCR3-negative and CXCR3-positive cells had similar usage. Memory CD8+ cells showed much lower diversity, while both naive subsets displayed comparably high diversity. Cryopreservation partially decreased CXCR3 expression, and most assays used fresh PBMCs.

CDR1 is MNHEY, CDR2 SMNVEV, per germline (reference sequence). CDR3 length: 14 amino acids. Notes on this clonotype: The antigen is undetermined.

Preparation of TRB cDNA libraries relied on 5' RACE carrying UMI labels. TCRdb re-called the 5' RACE reads; every CDR3 protein appears as one record, without DNA. Its table records 37,000 or so distinct CDR3 sequences. The sorter processed each CD8+ T cell subset in triplicate at some 330,000 cells apiece. The sequencing input was memory CD8+ T cells from blood. The clonotype comes from a human donor in good health. Some clones in this sample may be carry-over from other donors' samples. J is TRBJ2-7 and V is TRBV27; TCRdb outputs TRBD1, but without DNA this stays unchecked. This CDR3 is CASRSLTGAGEQYF.